This T cell receptor (beta chain) stems from a study of cytomegalovirus exposure and HLA in healthy donors. PCR involved 60 Vbeta and 13 Jbeta primers. Sequencing was performed with immunoSEQ multiplex PCR; in TCRdb, only in-frame clones are kept and a portion is missing. The sample lists about 190,000 clones, around 79% occurring once. CDR3 size: 16 residues. Trimming cost V 6 bases and J 4 bases; bases outside gene matches: 17. In germline, CDR1 is SQVTM, CDR2 ANQGSEA. Study conclusions and caveats: In vitro, a few CMV-associated chains proved specific for CMV antigens.

As to this clone: Its antigen is not identified.

The chain uses TRBV29-1 and TRBJ2-5, with 7 bases that match TRBD1. The clonotype comes from a woman under 30 in good health and CMV-seronegative. Sequencing was carried out using PBMCs. CDR3 protein: CSVVGYRDSPPETQYF. The CDR3 DNA follows: TGCAGCGTCGTCGGTTACCGGGACAGCCCCCCAGAGACCCAGTACTTC.